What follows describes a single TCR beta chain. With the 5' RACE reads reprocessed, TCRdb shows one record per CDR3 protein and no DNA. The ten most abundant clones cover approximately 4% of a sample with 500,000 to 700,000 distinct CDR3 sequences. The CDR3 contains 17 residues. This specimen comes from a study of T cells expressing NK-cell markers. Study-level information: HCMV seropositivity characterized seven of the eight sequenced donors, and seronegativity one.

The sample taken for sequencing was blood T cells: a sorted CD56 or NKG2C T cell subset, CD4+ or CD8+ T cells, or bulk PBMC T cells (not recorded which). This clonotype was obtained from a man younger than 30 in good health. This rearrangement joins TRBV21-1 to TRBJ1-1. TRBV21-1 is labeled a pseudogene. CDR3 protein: CASSKETLEQANTEAFF.